The sequence of this TCR beta chain was determined in a study of T-cell reconstitution after alpha-beta-depleted transplantation in children. Study conclusions and caveats: Fresh T-cell production supplied most of the T-cell counts and diversity seen one year after transplant. At around two months after transplant, the alpha-beta T cells were reportedly derived from several hundred expanded clones that came from non-depleted graft cells.

During its preparation, the TCRbeta library received unique molecular identifiers. TCRdb ran MiXCR on the PCR reads and lists one entry per CDR3 protein. The repertoire holds about a million distinct CDR3 sequences, with about 29% as singletons. Germline CDR1 LNHNV, CDR2 YYDKDF (reference sequence). The CDR3 has 14 residues. V lost 0 bases and J 9 bases, leaving 9 bases between the germline ends. Concerning this clonotype itself: What it binds is not known.

The specimen was PBMCs, mostly from graft donor cells, collected 360 days after TCRalphabeta/CD19-depleted stem cell transplant. The TCR comes from a boy in the first two years of life who had a stem cell transplant for SCID, so the T cells may come from the graft donor. The chain carries TRBV15 and TRBJ1-6; D remains ambiguous. The CDR3: CATSRDREGSPLHF. CDR3 bases: TGTGCCACCAGCAGAGATCGAGAGGGTTCACCCCTCCACTTT.